This is a list of T cell receptor beta chains from one sample in a study of T cell responses to AZD1222 COVID-19 vaccine. Generated by immunoSEQ multiplex PCR, the TCRdb table keeps only in-frame clones and is missing some. Altogether about 100,000 clones are present, nearly 95% being singletons, with the ten largest covering 1.7%. Sequenced here: peripheral blood, sampled on day 0 of AZD1222 vaccination. The receptor set was obtained from an adult in good health. Each CDR3 is given with its conserved first and last residue. A D gene is named only where the DNA matches it firmly. Expanded clones are given a class, and other clones once, few, many or no size at all.

j_call v_call clone_size d_call cdr3_nt cdr3_aa
TRBJ2-1 TRBV7-3 - - TGTGCCAGCAGCTTAACGTGGGGGGCTAGAGAGGAGAATGAGCAGTTCTTC CASSLTWGAREENEQFF
TRBJ2-3 TRBV7-2 - - TGTGCCAGCAGCTTAGGAGGGAATCCAGATACGCAGTATTTT CASSLGGNPDTQYF
TRBJ1-1 TRBV7-9 - - TGTGCCAGCAGCTTCGAACTGAACACTGAAGCTTTCTTT CASSFELNTEAFF
TRBJ2-3 TRBV18 - TRBD2 TGTGCCAGCTCACCAATTAGCGGGGGCACAGATACGCAGTATTTT CASSPISGGTDTQYF
TRBJ2-7 TRBV7-3 - TRBD1 TGTGCCAGCAGCTTAGGGGGACAGTCCTACGAGCAGTACTTC CASSLGGQSYEQYF
TRBJ1-1 TRBV6-5 - - TGTGCCAGCCTTTCGGGGGGGGAACACACTGAAGCTTTCTTT CASLSGGEHTEAFF
TRBJ2-2 TRBV28 - - TGTGCCAGCAGTCGGAGCCTTGGGACCGGGGAGCTGTTTTTT CASSRSLGTGELFF
TRBJ2-3 TRBV27 - - TGTGCCAGCAGCTCCGGTTTTTGGACAGATACGCAGTATTTT CASSSGFWTDTQYF
TRBJ2-1 TRBV11-3 - - TGTGCCAGCAGCACAAACGGGAACTACAATGAGCAGTTCTTC CASSTNGNYNEQFF
TRBJ2-1 TRBV11-3 - - TGTGCCAGCAGCCGAGACCGACTGGGAAGCTCCTACAATGAGCAGTTCTTC CASSRDRLGSSYNEQFF
TRBJ2-1 TRBV9 - - TGTGCCAGCAGCGCGGTCTCGTCGGCCGGCTATGAGCAGTTCTTC CASSAVSSAGYEQFF
TRBJ2-1 TRBV2 - - TGTGCCAGCAGTGAAAGGGGTGGTGGCAATGAGCAGTTCTTC CASSERGGGNEQFF
TRBJ2-7 TRBV28 - TRBD1 TGTGCCAGCAGTTCGGGACAGACATCCTACGAGCAGTACTTC CASSSGQTSYEQYF
TRBJ1-2 TRBV28 - - TGTGCCAGCAGCCCGCGGGACCACTATGGCTACACCTTC CASSPRDHYGYTF
TRBJ2-1 TRBV19 - - TGTGCCAGTAGTATAGGGTTCGGTTCCTACAATGAGCAGTTCTTC CASSIGFGSYNEQFF
TRBJ2-2 TRBV27 - - TGTGCCAGCAGATACACCGGGGAGCTGTTTTTT CASRYTGELFF
TRBJ1-1 TRBV12-3/TRBV12-4 - - TGTGCCAGCTTTGGCACCAGTTCCACTGAAGCTTTCTTT CASFGTSSTEAFF
TRBJ1-5 TRBV7-8 - - TGTGCCAGCAGCTTAGTTGGGGGGTCTCAGCCCCAGCATTTT CASSLVGGSQPQHF
TRBJ1-2 TRBV28 - TRBD1 TGTGCCAGCACCTCAGGACAGGGGAACTATGGCTACACCTTC CASTSGQGNYGYTF
TRBJ1-2 TRBV5-6 - - TGTGCCAGCAGCTGGGGGATCGGGATAGGTTCCTATGGCTACACCTTC CASSWGIGIGSYGYTF
TRBJ2-2 TRBV24-1 - - TGTGCCACCAGTGATTTCAGGGACACCGGGGAGCTGTTTTTT CATSDFRDTGELFF
TRBJ1-3 TRBV7-9 - - TGTGCCAGCAGCCTACAGAGTACCTCTGGAAACACCATATATTTT CASSLQSTSGNTIYF
TRBJ2-3 TRBV5-4 - - TGTGCCAGCAGCTTGGTCGACTATCCTAGGGCAGATACGCAGTATTTT CASSLVDYPRADTQYF
TRBJ2-4 TRBV10-3 once - TGTGCCATCAGTGAGGAGGGTGCCCCGGCCAAAAACATTCAGTACTTC CAISEEGAPAKNIQYF
TRBJ2-1 TRBV19 - TRBD2 TGTGCCAGTAAAGTGGGGGAGGGCTACAATGAGCAGTTCTTC CASKVGEGYNEQFF
TRBJ1-2 TRBV6-5 - TRBD1 TGTGCCAGCGGCCCACAGGGGGGCGGCTACACCTTC CASGPQGGGYTF
TRBJ2-5 TRBV21-1 - - TGTGCCAGCAGCCCCTGTGGGCTAAACAGGGGTCCCTCTTACCAAGAGACCCAGTACTTC CASSPCGLNRGPSYQETQYF